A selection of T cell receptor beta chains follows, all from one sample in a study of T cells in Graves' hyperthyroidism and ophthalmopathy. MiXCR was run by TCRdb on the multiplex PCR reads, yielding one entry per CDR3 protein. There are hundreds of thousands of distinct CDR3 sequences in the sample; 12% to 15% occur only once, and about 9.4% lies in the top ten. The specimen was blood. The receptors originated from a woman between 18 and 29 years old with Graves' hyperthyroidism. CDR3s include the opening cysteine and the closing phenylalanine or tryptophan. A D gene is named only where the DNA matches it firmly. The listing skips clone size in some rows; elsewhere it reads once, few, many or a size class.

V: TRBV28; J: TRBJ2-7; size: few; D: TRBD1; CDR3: CASSSRDRRGEQYF; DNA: TGTGCCAGCAGTTCACGGGACAGGAGGGGCGAGCAGTACTTC
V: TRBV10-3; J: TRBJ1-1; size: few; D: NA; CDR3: CAISESSLPGTEAFF; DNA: TGTGCCATCAGTGAGTCGAGTCTGCCCGGGACTGAAGCTTTCTTT
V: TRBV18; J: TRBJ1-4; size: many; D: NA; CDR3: CASSPNQGSEKLFF; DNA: TGTGCCAGCTCACCAAACCAGGGAAGTGAAAAACTGTTTTTT
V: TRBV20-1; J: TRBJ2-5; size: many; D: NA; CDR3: CSASPGTIQETQYF; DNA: TGCAGTGCTAGCCCAGGAACGATTCAAGAGACCCAGTACTTC
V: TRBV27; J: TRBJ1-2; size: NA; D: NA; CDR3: CASSLSSFSPRFGGGYTF; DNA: TGTGCCAGCAGTTTATCAAGCTTTTCCCCGAGGTTCGGGGGTGGCTACACCTTC
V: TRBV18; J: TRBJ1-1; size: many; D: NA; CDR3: CASSPEGMNTEAFF; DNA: TGTGCCAGCTCACCTGAGGGGATGAACACTGAAGCTTTCTTT
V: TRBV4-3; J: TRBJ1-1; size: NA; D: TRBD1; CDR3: CASSLSWTGPLQAEAFF; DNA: TGCGCCAGCAGCCTATCCTGGACAGGACCCCTTCAAGCTGAAGCTTTCTTT
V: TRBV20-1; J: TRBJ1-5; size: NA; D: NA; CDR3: CSANSDRSNQPQHF; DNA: TGCAGTGCCAACTCCGACAGGAGCAATCAGCCCCAGCATTTT
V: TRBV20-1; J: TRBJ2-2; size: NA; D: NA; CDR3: CSARDASNTGELFF; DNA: TGCAGTGCTAGGGACGCTTCGAACACCGGGGAGCTGTTTTTT
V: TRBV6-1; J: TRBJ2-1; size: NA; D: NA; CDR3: CASKTSGLYDEQFF; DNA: TGTGCCTCCAAGACCAGCGGATTATACGATGAGCAGTTCTTC
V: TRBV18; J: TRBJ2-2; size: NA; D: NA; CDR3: CASSRASTMNTGELFF; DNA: TGTGCCAGCTCCCGGGCTAGCACGATGAACACCGGGGAGCTGTTTTTT
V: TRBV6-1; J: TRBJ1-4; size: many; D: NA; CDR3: CASSPGRGGREKLFF; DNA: TGTGCCAGCAGTCCCGGACGTGGGGGTCGGGAAAAACTGTTTTTT
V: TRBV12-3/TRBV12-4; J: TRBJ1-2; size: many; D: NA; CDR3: CASSPPGSYGYTF; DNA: TGTGCCAGCAGTCCCCCAGGGAGCTATGGCTACACCTTC
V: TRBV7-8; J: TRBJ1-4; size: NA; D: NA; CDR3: CASSLDTGRKEKLFF; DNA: TGTGCCAGCAGCTTAGATACGGGACGTAAAGAAAAACTGTTTTTT
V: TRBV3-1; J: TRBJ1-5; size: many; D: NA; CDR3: CASSQMRNQPQHF; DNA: TGTGCCAGCAGCCAAATGAGAAATCAGCCCCAGCATTTT
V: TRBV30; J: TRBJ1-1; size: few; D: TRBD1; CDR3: CAWRNGTGGQNTEAFF; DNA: TGTGCCTGGAGGAACGGGACAGGGGGGCAGAACACTGAAGCTTTCTTT
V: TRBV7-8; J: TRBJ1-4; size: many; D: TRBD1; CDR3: CASSADPGQVINEKLFF; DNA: TGTGCCAGCAGCGCAGATCCGGGACAGGTGATTAATGAAAAACTGTTTTTT
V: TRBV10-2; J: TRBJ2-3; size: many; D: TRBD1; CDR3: CASRRTGTSSTDTQYF; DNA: TGCGCCAGCAGAAGGACAGGGACTTCTAGCACAGATACGCAGTATTTT
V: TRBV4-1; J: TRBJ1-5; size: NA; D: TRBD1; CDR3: CASSSRQGGQPQHF; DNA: TGCGCCAGCAGCTCCCGACAGGGAGGTCAGCCCCAGCATTTT
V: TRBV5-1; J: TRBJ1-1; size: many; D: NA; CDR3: CASSLGAVGRLNTEAFF; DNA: TGCGCCAGCAGCTTGGGGGCAGTTGGACGGTTGAACACTGAAGCTTTCTTT
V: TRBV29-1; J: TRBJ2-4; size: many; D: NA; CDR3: CSVVQGGDIQYF; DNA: TGCAGCGTTGTACAGGGTGGGGACATTCAGTACTTC
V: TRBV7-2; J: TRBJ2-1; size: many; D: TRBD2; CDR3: CASRSLAGYYNEQFF; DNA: TGTGCCAGCAGGTCCCTAGCGGGATACTACAATGAGCAGTTCTTC
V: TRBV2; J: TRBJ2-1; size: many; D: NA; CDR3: CANRALPNSYNEQFF; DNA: TGTGCCAACCGTGCGCTCCCTAACTCCTACAATGAGCAGTTCTTC
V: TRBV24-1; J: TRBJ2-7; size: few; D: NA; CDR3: CATRTIPVYEQYF; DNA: TGTGCCACCCGTACTATCCCGGTCTACGAGCAGTACTTC
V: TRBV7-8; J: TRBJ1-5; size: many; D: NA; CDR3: CASSFRLGQGPQHF; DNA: TGTGCCAGCAGCTTCAGACTGGGCCAGGGGCCCCAGCATTTT
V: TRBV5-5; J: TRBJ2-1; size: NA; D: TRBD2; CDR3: CASTQGIPGTSGLMAYNEQLF; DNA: TGCGCCAGCACCCAAGGGATCCCCGGGACTAGCGGGCTTATGGCCTACAATGAGCAGCTCTTC
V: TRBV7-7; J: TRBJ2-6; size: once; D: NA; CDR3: CASGSTGSGANVLTF; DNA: TGTGCTAGCGGCAGCACAGGTTCCGGGGCCAACGTCCTGACTTTC
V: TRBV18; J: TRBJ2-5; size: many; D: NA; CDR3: CASSPSGARETQYF; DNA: TGTGCCAGCTCACCATCGGGGGCAAGGGAGACCCAGTACTTC
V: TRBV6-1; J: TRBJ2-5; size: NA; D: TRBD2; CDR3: CASSEATSGSKTQYF; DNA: TGTGCCAGCAGTGAAGCCACTAGCGGGAGCAAGACCCAGTACTTC
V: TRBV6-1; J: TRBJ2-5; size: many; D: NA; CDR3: CASSSLAGRETQYF; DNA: TGTGCCAGCAGTTCCCTGGCAGGGAGGGAGACCCAGTACTTC
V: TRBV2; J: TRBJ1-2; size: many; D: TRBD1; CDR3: CASSEWDRGNGGYTF; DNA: TGTGCCAGCAGTGAATGGGACAGGGGTAATGGAGGCTACACCTTC
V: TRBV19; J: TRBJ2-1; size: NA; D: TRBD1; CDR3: CASSIAGGAQKNEQFF; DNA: TGTGCCAGTAGTATAGCAGGGGGCGCTCAAAAGAATGAGCAGTTCTTC
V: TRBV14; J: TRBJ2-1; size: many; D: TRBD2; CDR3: CASSSTSLAGTYNEQFF; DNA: TGTGCCAGCAGTTCCACTTCTCTAGCGGGAACCTACAATGAGCAGTTCTTC
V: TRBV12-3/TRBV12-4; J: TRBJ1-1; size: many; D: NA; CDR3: CASSHYWRMNTEAFF; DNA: TGTGCCAGCAGTCACTACTGGAGGATGAACACTGAAGCTTTCTTT
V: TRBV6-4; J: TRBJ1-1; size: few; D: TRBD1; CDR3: CASSEQGGTNTEAFF; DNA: TGTGCCAGCAGTGAACAGGGGGGGACGAACACTGAAGCTTTCTTT
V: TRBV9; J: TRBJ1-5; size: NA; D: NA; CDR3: CASSVSGVGNQPQHF; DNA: TGTGCCAGCAGCGTATCCGGGGTTGGCAATCAGCCCCAGCATTTT